This T cell receptor beta chain was obtained from a study of T cells after yellow fever vaccination. A single record per CDR3 protein comes from TCRdb applying MiXCR to the 5' RACE reads. The sample yields approximately 580,000 distinct CDR3 sequences, about 17% seen once. Sequencing was performed on PBMCs, taken less than 6 days after the first yellow fever vaccination. This sequence originates from a man younger than 35 who received the YFV17D yellow fever vaccine.

This CDR3 reads CASRRVPSTDTQYF. The CDR3 DNA follows: TGTGCCAGCAGGAGGGTCCCGAGCACAGATACGCAGTATTTT. The J gene is TRBJ2-3, the V gene TRBV12-3 or TRBV12-4; a weak D match, TRBD2 (5 bases). The CDR3 has 14 residues. The V end lost 6 bases, the J end lost 0 bases, and 10 bases lay between the germline ends.